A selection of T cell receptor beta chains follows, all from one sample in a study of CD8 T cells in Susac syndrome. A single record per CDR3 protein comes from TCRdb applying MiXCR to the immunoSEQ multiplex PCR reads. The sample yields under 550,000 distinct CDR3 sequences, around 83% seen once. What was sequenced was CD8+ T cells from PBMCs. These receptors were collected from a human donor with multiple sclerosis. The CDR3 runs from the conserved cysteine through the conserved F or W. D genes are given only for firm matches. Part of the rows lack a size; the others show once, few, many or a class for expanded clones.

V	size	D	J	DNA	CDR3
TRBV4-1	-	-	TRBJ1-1	TGCGACAGCAGCCAAAGTCTCGGGGCAGATGCTTTTGACACTGAAGCTTTCTTT	CDSSQSLGADAFDTEAFF
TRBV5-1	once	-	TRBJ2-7	TGCGCCAGCAGCTTGGGGGGCCTCCTTTATCTTCCCTGGGAGACGGTACGAAGCGACGAGCAGTACTTC	CASSLGGLLYLPWETVRSDEQYF
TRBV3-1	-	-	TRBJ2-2	TGTGCCAGCAGCCAAGCGGGGGCAATTAACACCGGGGAGCTGTTTTTT	CASSQAGAINTGELFF
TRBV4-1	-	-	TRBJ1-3	TGCGCCAGCAGCCAAGATAAGGGGGCTGGAAACACCATATATTTT	CASSQDKGAGNTIYF
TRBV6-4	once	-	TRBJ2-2	TGTGCCAGCAGTGACTCGGACGGGAACACCGGGGAGCTGTTTTTT	CASSDSDGNTGELFF
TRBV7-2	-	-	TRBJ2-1	TGTGCCAGCAGCCCCAGCCCCGGGACTTCGATCTACAATGAGCAGTTCTTC	CASSPSPGTSIYNEQFF
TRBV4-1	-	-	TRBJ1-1	TGCGCCAGCAGCCAAGAAACGAACACTGAAGCTTTCTTT	CASSQETNTEAFF
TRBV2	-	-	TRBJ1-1	TGTGCCAGCACCGAAGGGACCGCCGAGAACACTGAAGCTTTCTTT	CASTEGTAENTEAFF
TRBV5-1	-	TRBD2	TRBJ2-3	TGCGCCAGCAGCTTGGAAACATCGGCTAGCGGATTCACAGATACGCAGTATTTT	CASSLETSASGFTDTQYF
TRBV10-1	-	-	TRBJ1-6	TGCGCCAGCACCCAGACAGAGAATTCACCCCTCCACTTT	CASTQTENSPLHF
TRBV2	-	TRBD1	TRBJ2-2	TGTGCCAGCAGACAACCGACAGGGGCCCCCGGGGAGCTGTTTTTT	CASRQPTGAPGELFF
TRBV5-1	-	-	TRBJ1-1	TGCGCCAGCAGCTTGAGATTGGGAAACACTGAAGCTTTCTTT	CASSLRLGNTEAFF
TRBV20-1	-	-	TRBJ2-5	TGCAGTGCTAGAGATTCGGGGGAGACCCAGTACTTC	CSARDSGETQYF
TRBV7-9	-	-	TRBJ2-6	TGTGCCAGCAGCGGATGGGGGACGGCTGACCTCTCTGGGGCCAACGTCCTGACTTTC	CASSGWGTADLSGANVLTF
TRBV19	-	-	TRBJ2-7	TGTGCCAGTAGTATCGGGACTGCATTCTACGAGCAGTACTTC	CASSIGTAFYEQYF
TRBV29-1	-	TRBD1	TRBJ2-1	TGCAGCGTTGATGGACAGGGAAATGAGCAGTTCTTC	CSVDGQGNEQFF
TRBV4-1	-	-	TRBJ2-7	TGCGCCAGCAGCCAAGATGGAGAAGAGGGCTCCTACGAGCAGTACTTC	CASSQDGEEGSYEQYF
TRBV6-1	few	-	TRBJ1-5	TGTGCCAGCAGTGAGGGTCAGGGGAGCTATCAGCCCCAGCATTTT	CASSEGQGSYQPQHF
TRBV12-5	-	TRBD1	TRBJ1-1	TGTGCTAGTGGTTACCAGGGGGCTGAAGCTTTCTTT	CASGYQGAEAFF
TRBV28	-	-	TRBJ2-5	TGTGCCAGCAGCCGAGCCTTGGAGACCCAGTACTTC	CASSRALETQYF
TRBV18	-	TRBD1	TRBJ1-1	TGTGCCAGCTCACCACGAACAGGGGAGAACACTGAAGCTTTCTTT	CASSPRTGENTEAFF
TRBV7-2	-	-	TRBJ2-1	TGTGCCAGCAGCTTATACGTAGCCCAGGAGCAGTTCTTC	CASSLYVAQEQFF
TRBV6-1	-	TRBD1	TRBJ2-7	TGTGCCAGCAGTCGGAAAGTAGGACAGGGCTACTACGAGCAGTACTTC	CASSRKVGQGYYEQYF
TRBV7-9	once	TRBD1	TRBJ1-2	TGTGCCAGCAGCTCCTTGACAGGGATTAACTATGGCTACACCTTC	CASSSLTGINYGYTF
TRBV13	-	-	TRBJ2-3	TGTGCCAGCAGCTCTGGCGGGGACGGAAGCACAGATACGCAGTATTTT	CASSSGGDGSTDTQYF
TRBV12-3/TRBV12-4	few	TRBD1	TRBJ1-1	TGTGCCAGCACCCCAGGGGGTCTGAACACTGAAGCTTTCTTT	CASTPGGLNTEAFF
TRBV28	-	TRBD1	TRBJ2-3	TGTGCCAGCGGATTGGACAGGGGGCCCACAGATACGCAGTATTTT	CASGLDRGPTDTQYF
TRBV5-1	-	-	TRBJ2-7	TGCGCCAGCAGCTTGGAATGGGACGGGAACTACGAGCAGTACTTC	CASSLEWDGNYEQYF
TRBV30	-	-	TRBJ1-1	TGTGCCTGGAGTGTATATGGGTCTGAAGCTTTCTTT	CAWSVYGSEAFF
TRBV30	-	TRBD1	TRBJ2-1	TGTGCCTGGAGTCTCGGGACAGGGAGGTACAATGAGCAGTTCTTC	CAWSLGTGRYNEQFF
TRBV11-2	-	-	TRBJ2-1	TGTGCCAGCAGCTTAGATCGCTCAGGGTGGGATGAGCAGTTCTTC	CASSLDRSGWDEQFF
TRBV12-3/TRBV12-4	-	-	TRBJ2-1	TGTGCCAGCAGTCACCGGGGCCGGCCGTCTAATGAGCAGTTCTTC	CASSHRGRPSNEQFF
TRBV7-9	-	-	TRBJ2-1	TGTGCCAGCTTAATTACTGGGAATGAGCAGTTCTTC	CASLITGNEQFF
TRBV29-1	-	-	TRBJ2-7	TGCAGCGTTGAAACGGGAAAGGAAGCCTACGAGCAGTACTTC	CSVETGKEAYEQYF
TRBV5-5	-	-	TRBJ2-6	TGTGCCAGCAGTTTGACAGGAACCTTCTCTGGGGCCAACGTCCTGACTTTC	CASSLTGTFSGANVLTF
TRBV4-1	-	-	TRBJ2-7	TGCGCCAGCAGCCCCGATGGCACTAGAACGTACTTC	CASSPDGTRTYF
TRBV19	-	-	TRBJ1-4	TGTGCCAGTAATTTCGGAGCAACTAATGAAAAACTGTTTTTT	CASNFGATNEKLFF
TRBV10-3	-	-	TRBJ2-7	TGTGCCATCAAGAAGGGGACTTCCAGCTCCTACGAGCAGTACTTC	CAIKKGTSSSYEQYF
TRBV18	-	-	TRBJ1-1	TGTGCCAGCTCACCCCTGACAGGAGAGAACACTGAAGCTTTCTTT	CASSPLTGENTEAFF